A selection of T cell receptor beta chains follows, all from one sample in a study of spatial heterogeneity in lung cancer. Using its own MiXCR run on the 5' RACE reads, TCRdb lists one record per CDR3 protein. The sample lists 9,000 to 13,000 distinct CDR3 sequences, 9.5% to 13% seen once, with roughly 12% in the top ten. The material was lung tumor tissue, obtained at surgery. Every receptor here comes from a female donor with early-stage non-small cell lung cancer. Each CDR3 is given with its conserved first and last residue. The order of the fields is clone size, J gene, V gene, D gene, CDR3 DNA, CDR3 protein. The D gene is left open where the match is weak. Expanded clones are given a class, and other clones once, few, many or no size at all.

size: many; J: TRBJ2-1; V: TRBV4-3; D: -; DNA: TGCGCCAGCAGCCAAGATTTAGGTCCGAGGTCCTACAATGAGCAGTTCTTC; CDR3: CASSQDLGPRSYNEQFF
size: many; J: TRBJ1-4; V: TRBV27; D: -; DNA: TGTGCCAGCCGCCTTGACAGTGGTGGGTTGGCAAAACTGTTTTTT; CDR3: CASRLDSGGLAKLFF
size: medium-sized; J: TRBJ2-7; V: TRBV7-2; D: -; DNA: TGTGCCAGCAGCTTAGGGCGCTACGAGCAGTACTTC; CDR3: CASSLGRYEQYF
size: few; J: TRBJ2-1; V: TRBV12-2; D: -; DNA: TGTGCAAGTCGCTTAGGTAGCGGGGGACCCTACAATGAGCAGTTCTTC; CDR3: CASRLGSGGPYNEQFF
size: -; J: TRBJ2-5; V: TRBV7-2; D: -; DNA: TGTGCCAGCAGCTTATGGCGCGGGTTAGGAGAGACCCAGTACTTC; CDR3: CASSLWRGLGETQYF
size: many; J: TRBJ1-1; V: TRBV12-3/TRBV12-4; D: -; DNA: TGTGCCAGCAGTTTGGGGGGGTGGAGCACTGAAGCTTTCTTT; CDR3: CASSLGGWSTEAFF
size: medium-sized; J: TRBJ2-1; V: TRBV4-3; D: TRBD2; DNA: TGCGCCAGCAGCCCTTTAGCGGGGGCCTACAATGAGCAGTTCTTC; CDR3: CASSPLAGAYNEQFF
size: -; J: TRBJ2-3; V: TRBV7-2; D: -; DNA: TGTGCCAGCAGCGGAACCACAGATACGCAGTATTTT; CDR3: CASSGTTDTQYF
size: medium-sized; J: TRBJ2-3; V: TRBV7-2; D: -; DNA: TGTGCCAGCAGCCTAGACGGCAGCATCACAGATACGCAGTATTTT; CDR3: CASSLDGSITDTQYF
size: many; J: TRBJ1-5; V: TRBV19; D: TRBD1; DNA: TGTGCCAGTAGGACTACAGGGGCCCCTCAGCCCCAGCATTTT; CDR3: CASRTTGAPQPQHF
size: many; J: TRBJ2-5; V: TRBV29-1; D: -; DNA: TGCAGCGTGGCGGGAAAAGAGACCCAGTACTTC; CDR3: CSVAGKETQYF
size: many; J: TRBJ2-2; V: TRBV27; D: -; DNA: TGTGCCAGCAGTTTATCCAACACCGGGGAGCTGTTTTTT; CDR3: CASSLSNTGELFF
size: few; J: TRBJ1-5; V: TRBV7-9; D: -; DNA: TGTGCCAGCAGCTTAGGAGGAACCCATCAGCCCCAGCATTTT; CDR3: CASSLGGTHQPQHF
size: medium-sized; J: TRBJ1-5; V: TRBV30; D: -; DNA: TGTGCCTGGAGTGTAGGCAGTCCCAATCAGCCCCAGCATTTT; CDR3: CAWSVGSPNQPQHF
size: few; J: TRBJ1-6; V: TRBV5-1; D: -; DNA: TGCGCCAGCAGCCCGAGGGGGGATTCACCCCTCCACTTT; CDR3: CASSPRGDSPLHF
size: medium-sized; J: TRBJ2-5; V: TRBV19; D: -; DNA: TGTGCCAGTAGCGAAAGGGAGACCCAGTACTTC; CDR3: CASSERETQYF
size: -; J: TRBJ1-1; V: TRBV6-6; D: -; DNA: TGTGCCAGCCAAATTGGAATTGGAAACACTGAAGCTTTCTTT; CDR3: CASQIGIGNTEAFF
size: medium-sized; J: TRBJ2-1; V: TRBV6-1; D: TRBD1; DNA: TGTGCCAGCGACAGGGGGGGTCAGTGGAATGAGCAGTTCTTC; CDR3: CASDRGGQWNEQFF
size: many; J: TRBJ2-3; V: TRBV6-2/TRBV6-3; D: TRBD2; DNA: TGTGCCAGCAGACTATCTAGCGGGGGCACAGATACGCAGTATTTT; CDR3: CASRLSSGGTDTQYF
size: medium-sized; J: TRBJ2-3; V: TRBV5-4; D: -; DNA: TGTGCCAGCAGCCCCGCCAGAGGGAATTGGGATACGCAGTATTTT; CDR3: CASSPARGNWDTQYF
size: medium-sized; J: TRBJ2-1; V: TRBV7-6; D: -; DNA: TGTGCCAGCAGCTTAGTTAGTCTGTCCTACAATGAGCAGTTCTTC; CDR3: CASSLVSLSYNEQFF